This T cell receptor (beta chain) was sequenced during a study of cytomegalovirus exposure and HLA in healthy donors. Study details: The study's early data release held 80 million to 95 million unique TCRs from HLA-typed donors. Study conclusions and caveats: Rare TCR sequences dominated, though some public TCRs recurred in many donors.

This CDR3 is built from 14 residues. Trimming took 4 bases from V and 4 from J; bases not matched to a gene: 6. Germline V gene data show CDR1 as SGHRS and CDR2 as YFSETQ. In the PCR, 60 Vbeta and 13 Jbeta primers were used. Produced via immunoSEQ multiplex PCR; TCRdb's table is partial and in-frame only. The table lists roughly 130,000 clones, around 79% of them singletons. Turning to this clone: What it binds is unknown.

The chain combines TRBV5-1 with TRBJ1-2; 8 bases are a match to TRBD1. The sample comprised PBMCs. The TCR was taken from a woman in her thirties or forties in good health and CMV-seropositive. In nucleotides, the CDR3 is TGCGCCAGCAGCGAGGACAGGGATGTCTATGGCTACACCTTC. Translating it yields CASSEDRDVYGYTF.